The 14 T cell receptor beta chains presented below share a single source sample, sequenced in a study of blood T cells in healthy people across ages. Primers used in a second PCR of about 7 to 11 cycles were a sample-barcoded 5' primer and a J-beta primer mix. Using its own MiXCR run on the 5' RACE reads, TCRdb lists one record per CDR3 protein. This table has 780,000 or so distinct CDR3 sequences, 45% to 70% appearing once. Material for sequencing was blood. Source of these receptors: a middle-aged man in good health.

The CDR3 spells CASSPTATNEKLFF. Here the CDR3 DNA reads TGTGCCAGCTCACCGACTGCAACTAATGAAAAACTGTTTTTT. This rearrangement joins TRBV18 to TRBJ1-4; D not resolved. Trimming cost V 3 bases and J 0 bases, with 5 bases left between them. The germline CDR1 and CDR2 sequences are KGHSH and LQKENI. The CDR3 covers 14 residues.

The gene calls are TRBV5-1 and TRBJ2-5; D is possibly TRBD1 (6 bases). V gave up 5 bases and J gave up 0 bases, with 11 bases separating them. This CDR3 is 14 amino acids long. CDR1 SGHRS and CDR2 YFSETQ come from the germline V gene. In DNA form, the CDR3 reads TGCGCCAGCAGTCGAGACAGGCACCAAGAGACCCAGTACTTC. Protein: CASSRDRHQETQYF.

This clonotype has just a few counts. J is TRBJ2-4 and V is TRBV11-1, with 7 bases fitting TRBD1. V was clipped by 5 bases and J by 1 base; unmatched bases: 5. The CDR3 has 15 residues. The germline CDR1 and CDR2 sequences are SGHAT and FQDESV (reference sequence). DNA of the CDR3: TGTGCCAGCAGCCCTACAGGGGCGGCCAAAAACATTCAGTACTTC. Its protein product is CASSPTGAAKNIQYF.

This chain links TRBV29-1 with TRBJ1-2; no clear D. V gave up 1 base and J gave up 4 bases, with 10 bases separating them. Germline-derived CDR1 and CDR2 are SQVTM and ANQGSEA. This CDR3 is built from 13 residues. Written as DNA, the CDR3 is TGCAGCGTTGAAGGAATAGATGCCTATGGCTACACCTTC. Its translation is CSVEGIDAYGYTF.

The chain has TRBV27 and TRBJ2-2; D is ambiguous. Germline CDR1 is MNHEY and CDR2 is SMNVEV (reference sequence). This CDR3 has 14 amino acids. The V gene lost 2 bases and the J gene lost 5 bases, with 9 bases spanning the gap. CDR3 sequence (DNA): TGTGCCAGCAGTTTACCCACCGAAACCGGGGAGCTGTTTTTT. Translation gives CASSLPTETGELFF.

The chain couples TRBV20-1 to TRBJ1-1, with no clear D. CDR3 length: 13 residues. The germline V gene has CDR1 DFQATT and CDR2 SNEGSKA (reference sequence). The V end lost 3 bases, the J end lost 4 bases, and 12 bases lay between the germline ends. In DNA form, the CDR3 reads TGCAGTGCTAGCCTTGACTGGGTCACTGAAGCTTTCTTT. Its translation: CSASLDWVTEAFF.

The sample holds many counts of this clonotype. This rearrangement joins TRBV6-5 to TRBJ2-7, with 9 bases aligning to TRBD2. The CDR3 spans 15 residues. V was pared by 0 bases and J by 0 bases, with 0 bases of the junction left unmatched. The V gene's germline CDR1 is MNHEY and CDR2 SVGAGI. In DNA, the CDR3 is TGTGCCAGCAGTTACTCTAGCGGGAGCTCCTACGAGCAGTACTTC. Translated, it gives CASSYSSGSSYEQYF.

This rearrangement joins TRBV12-3 or TRBV12-4 to TRBJ2-3, with 7 positions matching TRBD1. Trimming at V came to 7 bases and at J to 6 bases, leaving 16 bases not matched to a gene. CDR3 length: 16 amino acids. The CDR3 here is CASTPGRGQWGDTQYF. As DNA, the CDR3 is TGTGCCAGCACCCCTGGTAGGGGGCAATGGGGGGATACGCAGTATTTT.

The rearrangement links TRBV6-2 or TRBV6-3 to TRBJ2-5; D might be TRBD2 (6 bases). V was cut by 5 bases and J by 2 bases, with 21 bases left in between. Germline-derived CDR1 and CDR2 are MNHEY and SVGEGT. This CDR3 comprises 17 residues. CDR3 sequence (DNA): TGTGCCAGCAGTAGCATCTTACTAGCAAGTCCTCAAGAGACCCAGTACTTC. Amino acid sequence: CASSSILLASPQETQYF.

In this sample, this clonotype turned up a few times. The chain carries TRBV7-2 and TRBJ2-5; 8 positions agree with TRBD2. The J segment lost 5 bases and the V segment lost 2 bases, leaving 1 base of the junction unmatched. The CDR3 has 13 residues. Germline values: CDR1 SGHTA, CDR2 FQGNSA. In nucleotides, the CDR3 is TGTGCCAGCAGCTTACGACTAGCGGAGACCCAGTACTTC. Residues: CASSLRLAETQYF.

This chain links TRBV7-2 with TRBJ2-7; 9 positions match TRBD1. Germline lookup yields CDR1 SGHTA and CDR2 FQGNSA. The CDR3 is 15 residues long. Trimming cost V 4 bases and J 3 bases; bases outside gene matches: 7. DNA of the CDR3: TGTGCCAGCAGCTCCGAACAGGGGGCAGACTACGAGCAGTACTTC. This translates into CASSSEQGADYEQYF.

V gene TRBV28 combines with J gene TRBJ1-5; 7 bases are a match to TRBD1. The CDR3 contains 13 residues. Germline trimming cut 6 bases from V and 6 bases from J; bases unmatched to any gene: 5. Germline loops: CDR1 MDHEN, CDR2 SYDVKM. The CDR3 DNA sequence: TGTGCCAGCAGCCTAAGGGGGCCTCAGCCCCAGCATTTT. Amino acid sequence: CASSLRGPQPQHF.

This clonotype was seen more than once but under ten times. The V call is TRBV20-1, the J call TRBJ1-5, with D perhaps matching TRBD1 (6 bases). Trimming took off 2 bases at V and 5 bases at J, with 13 bases between the two ends. The CDR3 runs to 14 residues. CDR1 and CDR2 (germline): DFQATT, SNEGSKA (reference sequence). The CDR3, as DNA: TGCAGTGCTAGACCAAACAGGGTCGATCAGCCCCAGCATTTT. It codes for CSARPNRVDQPQHF.

This chain uses TRBV20-1 with TRBJ1-1; no clear D. The CDR3 length is 14 residues. V lost 0 bases to trimming and J lost 1 base, with 9 bases between them. Per germline, CDR1 DFQATT and CDR2 SNEGSKA (reference sequence). The CDR3 loop is CSARDYSTNTEAFF. The CDR3 coding sequence is TGCAGTGCTAGAGATTACTCGACGAACACTGAAGCTTTCTTT.